Listed here are 21 T cell receptor beta chains from one sample, sequenced in a study of somatic mutations in cytotoxic T cells in rheumatoid arthritis. The repertoire was sequenced with immunoSEQ multiplex PCR; TCRdb's copy has only in-frame clones and lacks some. Here the sample spans approximately 9,400 clones, more than 70% being singletons. Sequenced sample: CD8+ T cells sorted from blood. The receptors originated from an adult with rheumatoid arthritis.

V gene TRBV6-5 combines with J gene TRBJ2-2; 7 bases fit TRBD1. The CDR3 sequence is 13 residues long. The V gene end was trimmed by 7 bases and the J gene end by 6 bases; junction bases not matched to a gene: 5. Germline loops: CDR1 MNHEY, CDR2 SVGAGI. Here the CDR3 reads CASKTTGPGELFF. In DNA form, the CDR3 reads TGTGCCAGCAAAACGACAGGGCCCGGGGAGCTGTTTTTT.

The J gene is TRBJ2-1, the V gene TRBV5-1, with 9 bases matching TRBD2. CDR1 SGHRS and CDR2 YFSETQ come from the germline V gene. Losses at the gene ends were 4 bases for V and 1 base for J; bases not matched to a gene: 6. This CDR3 has 16 amino acids. CDR3 nucleotides: TGCGCCAGCAGCCCGGACCTAGCGGGGTCCTACAATGAGCAGTTCTTC. It is translated as CASSPDLAGSYNEQFF.

The gene calls are TRBV7-9 and TRBJ1-1; no definite D call. The CDR3 is made up of 14 amino acids. CDR1 is SEHNR, CDR2 FQNEAQ, per germline (reference sequence). V was shortened by 8 bases and J by 1 base, with 14 bases between the two germline ends. CDR3 region: CASDPGYSNTEAFF. CDR3 bases: TGTGCCAGCGACCCCGGTTATTCGAACACTGAAGCTTTCTTT.

V usage is TRBV7-9 and J usage is TRBJ2-1; D gene uncertain. Trimming pared 5 bases from V and 6 bases from J, leaving 20 bases between. The CDR3 has 16 residues. The germline CDR1 and CDR2 sequences are SEHNR and FQNEAQ (reference sequence). The CDR3, as DNA: TGTGCCAGCAGCCCGCTCCCGGGCGGACCCTCCAATGAGCAGTTCTTC. This translates into CASSPLPGGPSNEQFF.

The gene calls are TRBV28 and TRBJ1-4; D might be TRBD1 (6 bases). Trimming took 9 bases from V and 7 from J, leaving 18 bases between them. The CDR3 is 14 amino acids. Germline CDR1 reads MDHEN; CDR2 reads SYDVKM. The CDR3 here is CASVQGPRGEKLFF. CDR3 DNA sequence: TGTGCCAGTGTACAGGGCCCCCGGGGTGAAAAACTGTTTTTT.

This chain uses TRBV7-8 with TRBJ2-7; TRBD1 aligns across 7 bases. After removal of 1 base from V and 0 bases from J, the junction contained 6 bases not matched to a gene. The germline CDR1 and CDR2 sequences are SGHVS and FQNEAQ. The CDR3 length is 16 residues. The DNA for the CDR3 is TGTGCCAGCAGCTTAGAGGGGACAGTTTACTCCTACGAGCAGTACTTC. Translated, it gives CASSLEGTVYSYEQYF.

The chain joins TRBV18 to TRBJ2-5; D is unresolved. The closer fit of TRBJ2-7 to the DNA end suggests the J call may be wrong. The CDR3 covers 15 residues. Per the germline V gene, CDR1 is KGHSH and CDR2 is LQKENI. The CDR3 sequence is CASSPRHLTTYEQYF. In DNA form, the CDR3 reads TGTGCCAGCTCACCGAGACATCTTACCACCTACGAGCAGTACTTC.

The J gene is TRBJ2-2, the V gene TRBV27; a weak D match, TRBD2 (6 bases). V shed 0 bases and J shed 4 bases, with 18 bases lying between them. Germline-derived CDR1 and CDR2 are MNHEY and SMNVEV (reference sequence). The CDR3 loop spans 18 amino acids. The DNA of the CDR3 is TGTGCCAGCAGTTTATCGGGGGGTGCAGGCTTCGTCACCGGGGAGCTGTTTTTT. Translating gives CASSLSGGAGFVTGELFF.

The chain links TRBV7-8 to TRBJ2-3, with no clear D. The length of the CDR3 is 15 residues. Germline-derived CDR1 and CDR2 are SGHVS and FQNEAQ. The V and J ends lost 1 base and 4 bases respectively, with 12 bases between them. CDR3 sequence reads: CASSLGGFGADTQYF. The DNA of the CDR3 is TGTGCCAGCAGCTTAGGGGGATTTGGCGCAGATACGCAGTATTTT.

This CDR3 reads CASSLPLLGTGVYEQYF. CDR3 sequence (DNA): TGTGCCAGCAGCTTACCCTTACTCGGGACAGGGGTCTACGAGCAGTACTTC. V and J are TRBV7-9 and TRBJ2-7, with TRBD1 matching 10 bases. Germline V gene lookup returns CDR1 SEHNR and CDR2 FQNEAQ (reference sequence). This CDR3 is 17 amino acids long. The trim removed 2 bases at V and 3 bases at J, leaving 10 bases unmatched.

This clone turned up a few times. This chain connects TRBV19 to TRBJ2-5; D gene unclear. The V end lost 3 bases, the J end lost 2 bases, and 7 bases lay between the germline ends. Germline assignment: CDR1 LNHDA and CDR2 SQIVND (reference sequence). This CDR3 is 13 amino acids long. This CDR3 is CASSIGRQETQYF. The CDR3 bases are TGTGCCAGTAGTATTGGACGGCAAGAGACCCAGTACTTC. Full variable domain (missing parts from reference TRBV19 and TRBJ2-5): DGGITQSPKYLFRKEGQNVTLSCEQNLNHDAMYWYRQDPGQGLRLIYYSQIVNDFQKGDIAEGYSVSREKKESFPLTVTSAQKNPTAFYLCASSIGRQETQYFGPGTRLLVL.

This clone was recorded only once. The chain recombines TRBV6-5 with TRBJ1-1; D is ambiguous. CDR1 is MNHEY, CDR2 SVGAGI, per germline. The length of the CDR3 is 12 residues. Trimming removed 0 bases at V and 6 bases at J, with 5 bases between. CDR3 in DNA: TGTGCCAGCAGTTACTCCGGGGCTGAAGCTTTCTTT. It yields the protein CASSYSGAEAFF.

V and J are TRBV28 and TRBJ1-5; the D is unclear. V lost 1 base and J 2 bases, leaving 9 bases between the germline ends. The CDR3 consists of 15 residues. Germline CDR1 is MDHEN and CDR2 is SYDVKM. The CDR3 region is CASSLYSSRNQPQHF. Here the CDR3 DNA reads TGTGCCAGCAGTTTATACAGCAGTCGCAATCAGCCCCAGCATTTT.

This clone has only one observation. The chain couples TRBV7-2 to TRBJ2-5; 7 bases agree with TRBD2. Gene TRBJ2-7 matches the end of the DNA better, so the J call may be wrong. The germline V gene encodes CDR1 SGHTA and CDR2 FQGNSA. This CDR3 has 15 residues. The CDR3 DNA sequence: TGTGCCAGCAGCCCCCCCGGGACTACCCTCTACGAGCAGTACTTC. Protein product: CASSPPGTTLYEQYF.

This chain connects TRBV28 to TRBJ1-1; the D gene is possibly TRBD1 (6 bases). CDR3 size: 16 residues. V shed 4 bases and J shed 1 base, with 16 bases lying between them. From germline, CDR1 is MDHEN and CDR2 SYDVKM. DNA of the CDR3: TGTGCCAGCAGTTGGGGACTCAGGGGAGGGAACACTGAAGCTTTCTTT. It translates to CASSWGLRGGNTEAFF.

V usage is TRBV4-2 and J usage is TRBJ1-6; D gene ambiguous. Trimming removed 1 base at V and 6 bases at J, with 7 bases between. Germline lookup yields CDR1 LGHNA and CDR2 YNFKEQ. This CDR3 region has 14 residues. CDR3 nucleotide sequence: TGTGCCAGCAGCCAAGGTAACAGTAATTCACCCCTCCACTTT. The encoded protein is CASSQGNSNSPLHF.

The chain links TRBV30 to TRBJ1-1, with D hard to call. Trimming shortened V by 4 bases and J by 11 bases, and 20 bases separated the two germline ends. The germline V gene has CDR1 GTSNPN and CDR2 SVGIG (reference sequence). This CDR3 region has 13 residues. The CDR3 nucleotides read TGTGCCTGGATAGATAGGTGGAACCCTGGGGCTTTCTTT. It specifies CAWIDRWNPGAFF.

The V call is TRBV6-5, the J call TRBJ2-7, with 9 bases aligning to TRBD1. This CDR3 comprises 12 residues. Trimming removed 6 bases from V and 5 bases from J; junction bases left unmatched: 2. Germline CDR1 is MNHEY and CDR2 is SVGAGI. The CDR3 spells CASRDRGDEQYF. The CDR3, as DNA: TGTGCCAGCAGAGACAGGGGGGACGAGCAGTACTTC.

The rearrangement links TRBV6-4 to TRBJ2-5; TRBD2 aligns across 16 bases. Trimming at V came to 7 bases and at J to 1 base, leaving 15 bases not matched to a gene. Germline values: CDR1 MRHNA, CDR2 SNTAGT. The CDR3 length is 20 residues. The CDR3 DNA is TGTGCCAGCAATCCCTCGGGGGGACTAGCGGGGGGGCAGACCCAAGAGACCCAGTACTTC. The encoded protein is CASNPSGGLAGGQTQETQYF.

The rearrangement joins TRBV19 to TRBJ2-5; TRBD2 aligns across 14 bases. CDR3 size: 18 residues. Losses at the gene ends were 9 bases for V and 1 base for J; bases not matched to a gene: 13. Germline assignment: CDR1 LNHDA and CDR2 SQIVND (reference sequence). The CDR3 protein is CASSPGTSGGMVQETQYF. DNA for the CDR3: TGTGCCAGCTCCCCCGGGACTAGCGGGGGCATGGTCCAAGAGACCCAGTACTTC.

For the CDR3, the DNA is TGTGCCAGCGGGGGACTAGGAAAAGAAGAGACCCAGTACTTC. The encoded protein is CASGGLGKEETQYF. This chain joins TRBV11-2 and TRBJ2-5, with 8 bases matching TRBD2. J was trimmed by 3 bases and V by 8 bases; bases with no gene match: 8. The CDR3 runs 14 residues. Germline assignment: CDR1 SGHAT and CDR2 FQNNGV.